The present T cell receptor beta chain was sequenced within a study of cytomegalovirus exposure and HLA in healthy donors. Germline CDR1 is MDHEN and CDR2 is SYDVKM. This CDR3 has 14 residues. V lost 5 bases, J lost 0 bases, and 8 bases lay in between. The data were produced by immunoSEQ multiplex PCR, yet TCRdb's version contains in-frame clones alone and is incomplete. The table includes about 340,000 clones, just over 85% detected once. The sequence was obtained from a young woman in good health and CMV-seronegative. The sample was PBMCs. The gene calls are TRBV28 and TRBJ1-5, with D perhaps matching TRBD1 (5 bases). The CDR3 spells CASSPTGSNQPQHF. The CDR3 DNA follows: TGTGCCAGCAGTCCCACAGGTAGCAATCAGCCCCAGCATTTT.